What follows are 17 T cell receptor beta chains derived from one specimen sequenced in a study of cytomegalovirus exposure and HLA in healthy donors. Both 60 Vbeta primers and 13 Jbeta primers went into the PCR. Profiled with immunoSEQ multiplex PCR; TCRdb holds only in-frame clones, not every one. The sample holds 130,000 or so clones, approximately 8.6% seen once. Material: PBMCs. All receptors come from a woman aged 40 to 49 in good health and CMV-seropositive.

Comment on this clone: Other DNA sequences in the sample encode the same CDR3. V and J are TRBV19 and TRBJ2-5; no definite D call. The CDR3 contains 11 residues. Germline V gene sequence: CDR1 LNHDA, CDR2 SQIVND (reference sequence). V lost 3 bases and J 4 bases, leaving 3 bases between the germline ends. In nucleotides, the CDR3 is TGTGCCAGTAGTATTCGAGAGACCCAGTACTTC. It yields the protein CASSIRETQYF.

CDR3 amino acids: CASSPGSPSDQPQHF. The CDR3 coding sequence is TGTGCCAGCTCACCCGGGAGTCCTTCGGATCAGCCCCAGCATTTT. The chain is built from TRBV18 and TRBJ1-5; D ambiguous. The CDR3 consists of 15 residues. Per germline, CDR1 KGHSH and CDR2 LQKENI. Trimming cost V 3 bases and J 5 bases, with 14 bases left between them.

The rearrangement links TRBV28 to TRBJ2-7; TRBD2 might be the D (5 bases). The V end was cut by 4 bases, the J end by 4 bases, with 14 bases between. The CDR3 is made up of 14 amino acids. Per germline, CDR1 MDHEN and CDR2 SYDVKM. CDR3 in DNA: TGTGCCAGCAGTTCCGGAGGCGGCACATACGAGCAGTACTTC. As protein: CASSSGGGTYEQYF.

This clone occurred a few times. The chain is built from TRBV5-6 and TRBJ1-5, with a possible D match to TRBD1 (6 bases). There are 13 residues in the CDR3. Trimming removed 2 bases from V and 9 bases from J, with 12 bases in between. Looked up from germline, CDR1 is SGHDT and CDR2 is YYEEEE. The CDR3 DNA sequence: TGTGCCAGCAGCTTCACAGGGTTAGGGCCCCAGCATTTT. It yields the protein CASSFTGLGPQHF.

The rearrangement uses TRBV13 and TRBJ2-7; 15 positions match TRBD2. The CDR3 contains 20 residues. CDR1 and CDR2 from the germline V gene are PRHDT and FYEKMQ (reference sequence). The J segment lost 1 base and the V segment lost 1 base, leaving 11 bases of the junction unmatched. CDR3 loop: CASSLAPGLAGGSVSYEQYF. In nucleotides, the CDR3 is TGTGCCAGCAGCTTAGCCCCGGGACTAGCGGGGGGTTCAGTGTCCTACGAGCAGTACTTC.

This clone appeared a few times. V gene TRBV15 combines with J gene TRBJ2-3, with 7 bases matching TRBD2. The CDR3 totals 14 residues. CDR1 is LNHNV and CDR2 is YYDKDF in the germline V gene (reference sequence). V lost 9 bases and J lost 1; bases outside the gene matches: 7. In DNA form, the CDR3 reads TGTGCCACTGGGGGGGACTACCGCACAGATACGCAGTATTTT. Encoded protein: CATGGDYRTDTQYF.

The chain has TRBV11-1 and TRBJ2-7, with D uncertain. Trimming stripped 4 bases from V and 3 bases from J, with 4 bases between. Per the germline V gene, CDR1 is SGHAT and CDR2 is FQDESV (reference sequence). CDR3 size: 11 residues. In DNA, the CDR3 is TGTGCCAGCAGCTCCTTCTACGAGCAGTACTTC. Protein: CASSSFYEQYF.

The chain has TRBV10-1 and TRBJ2-2, with 8 bases identical to TRBD1. CDR3 length equals 13 residues. After removal of 8 bases from V and 3 bases from J, the junction contained 2 bases not matched to a gene. The germline V gene has CDR1 WNHNN and CDR2 SYGVQD (reference sequence). The CDR3 reads CASQTGDTGELFF. Written as DNA, the CDR3 is TGCGCCAGCCAGACAGGGGACACCGGGGAGCTGTTTTTT.

This clone was picked up a small number of times. V and J are TRBV7-9 and TRBJ1-5; D may be TRBD1 (6 bases). The CDR3 covers 16 residues. Deletions cut 4 bases from V and 4 bases from J, with 17 bases between. Germline values: CDR1 SEHNR, CDR2 FQNEAQ (reference sequence). The CDR3 bases are TGTGCCAGCAGCTCCTCCCGTTGGACAGCGAATCAGCCCCAGCATTTT. Translating it yields CASSSSRWTANQPQHF. Filled out from reference TRBV7-9 and TRBJ1-5, the complete variable domain reads DTGVSQNPRHKITKRGQNVTFRCDPISEHNRLYWYRQTLGQGPEFLTYFQNEAQLEKSRLLSDRFSAERPKGSFSTLEIQRTEQGDSAMYLCASSSSRWTANQPQHFGDGTRLSIL.

This chain uses TRBV10-3 with TRBJ1-6, with TRBD1 identical over 8 bases. This CDR3 is built from 15 residues. With V trimmed by 5 bases and J by 5 bases, 5 bases remained unmatched. CDR1 is ENHRY, CDR2 SYGVKD, per germline. CDR3 DNA sequence: TGTGCCATCAGTCAGACAGGGGAAGATAATTCACCCCTCCACTTT. It codes for CAISQTGEDNSPLHF.

J is TRBJ2-7 and V is TRBV11-2; a weak D match, TRBD2 (6 bases). V was cut by 2 bases and J by 2 bases, with 10 bases left in between. Germline CDR1 SGHAT, CDR2 FQNNGV. This CDR3 region has 14 residues. CDR3 residues: CASSLRREAYEQYF. Here the CDR3 DNA reads TGTGCCAGCAGCTTAAGGAGGGAAGCCTACGAGCAGTACTTC.

In its sample, this clone was seen a few times. V usage is TRBV6-6 and J usage is TRBJ1-4; the D gene is possibly TRBD1 (6 bases). The ends were cut back, 5 bases at V and 8 bases at J, with 15 bases in the middle. Germline values: CDR1 MNHNY, CDR2 SVGAGI (reference sequence). The CDR3 consists of 14 residues. The CDR3 sequence: CASSPRGGTEKLFF. In DNA form, the CDR3 reads TGTGCCAGCAGTCCCCGGGGAGGGACAGAAAAACTGTTTTTT.

The chain couples TRBV30 to TRBJ2-1, with 10 positions matching TRBD2. The germline V gene encodes CDR1 GTSNPN and CDR2 SVGIG (reference sequence). V lost 0 bases, J lost 3 bases, and 2 bases stayed unmatched. The CDR3 runs to 15 residues. The CDR3 is CAWSVTSGDYNEQFF. The CDR3 bases are TGTGCCTGGAGTGTAACTAGCGGGGACTACAATGAGCAGTTCTTC.

This clone came up a few times. V usage is TRBV5-1 and J usage is TRBJ2-3; TRBD1 matches at 8 bases. The germline V gene has CDR1 SGHRS and CDR2 YFSETQ. J gave up 0 bases and V 6 bases, and 6 bases lay outside the gene matches. The CDR3 has 15 residues. CDR3: CASKSQGASTDTQYF. As DNA, the CDR3 is TGCGCCAGCAAGTCCCAGGGGGCTAGCACAGATACGCAGTATTTT. The variable domain in full, completed from reference TRBV5-1 and TRBJ2-3, reads KAGVTQTPRYLIKTRGQQVTLSCSPISGHRSVSWYQQTPGQGLQFLFEYFSETQRNKGNFPGRFSGRQFSNSRSEMNVSTLELGDSALYLCASKSQGASTDTQYFGPGTRLTVL.

The genes are TRBV4-2 and TRBJ1-5; no clear D. This CDR3 has 16 amino acids. Trimming removed 0 bases at V and 2 bases at J, with 11 bases between. Per the germline V gene, CDR1 is LGHNA and CDR2 is YNFKEQ. The CDR3 reads CASSQERDSGNQPQHF. Here the CDR3 DNA reads TGTGCCAGCAGCCAAGAGAGGGATTCGGGCAATCAGCCCCAGCATTTT.

By share, this clone counts as medium-sized. This rearrangement joins TRBV5-6 to TRBJ1-6, with D perhaps TRBD1 (5 bases). CDR3 size: 13 residues. Trimming removed 0 bases at V and 19 bases at J, with 17 bases between. Germline V gives CDR1 SGHDT, CDR2 YYEEEE. The CDR3 region is CASSLVSRVPSHF. CDR3 DNA sequence: TGTGCCAGCAGCTTGGTCTCCAGGGTCCCCTCTCACTTT. The whole variable domain, filled in from reference TRBV5-6 and TRBJ1-6, reads DAGVTQSPTHLIKTRGQQVTLRCSPKSGHDTVSWYQQALGQGPQFIFQYYEEEERQRGNFPDRFSGHQFPNYSSELNVNALLLGDSALYLCASSLVSRVPSHFGNGTRLTVT.

A few counts support this clone. The chain joins TRBV1 to TRBJ2-1; no DNA check was done on the table's D call, TRBD2. TRBV1 is termed a pseudogene. The CDR3 totals 17 residues. The CDR3 sequence is CTSSQDRGQRGGNEQFF. In nucleotides, the CDR3 is TGCACCAGCAGCCAAGATCGGGGCCAGCGGGGGGGGAATGAGCAGTTCTTC.